This T cell receptor beta chain comes out of a study of OX40 agonist ivuxolimab in advanced cancers. In the study overall: Mean age 60 years, range about 20 to 85; roughly 82% male.

Findings and limits, study-wide: The authors did not determine the antigen specificity of the expanded peripheral T cells.

With 0 bases clipped from V and 6 bases from J, the junction kept 10 bases outside the gene matches. The CDR3 runs to 17 residues. The germline gives CDR1 SGDLS, CDR2 YYNGEE. As for this clone: The antigen is unknown.

Sequencing was performed with immunoSEQ multiplex PCR; in TCRdb, only in-frame clones are kept and a portion is missing. The sample has around 50,000 clones, about 89% seen once. This sequence originates from an adult with an advanced solid tumor such as melanoma, head and neck, liver or kidney cancer. The chain is built from TRBV9 and TRBJ2-1; 9 bases are a match to TRBD2. The starting material was CD4+ or CD8+ T cells sorted from blood, obtained in a trial of the OX40 agonist ivuxolimab. The CDR3 region is CASSVVASGITPNEQFF. The CDR3 nucleotides are TGTGCCAGCAGCGTAGTGGCTAGCGGGATAACTCCCAATGAGCAGTTCTTC. The variable domain in full, completed from reference TRBV9 and TRBJ2-1, reads DSGVTQTPKHLITATGQRVTLRCSPRSGDLSVYWYQQSLDQGLQFLIQYYNGEERAKGNILERFSAQQFPDLHSELNLSSLELGDSALYFCASSVVASGITPNEQFFGPGTRLTVL.